What follows are 29 T cell receptor beta chains derived from one specimen sequenced in a study of blood T cell repertoires in COVID-19. Sequenced by immunoSEQ multiplex PCR; TCRdb stores in-frame clones only, minus some. The repertoire has 220,000 or so clones, 82% of them found once; the top ten carry over 7%. The sequencing sample was made of peripheral blood. These receptors all stem from a woman over 75 with COVID-19, enrolled during active disease.

With regard to this clone: The same CDR3 can be traced to other DNA sequences in this sample. The V and J genes are TRBV29-1 and TRBJ2-3; TRBD2 aligns across 12 bases. This CDR3 spans 14 amino acids. The V and J ends lost 6 bases and 2 bases, in that order; junction bases with no gene match: 3. Germline lookup yields CDR1 SQVTM and CDR2 ANQGSEA. In DNA form, the CDR3 reads TGCAGCGTCCGACTAGCGGGGGCCACAGATACGCAGTATTTT. Amino acid sequence: CSVRLAGATDTQYF.

The J gene is TRBJ1-1, the V gene TRBV23-1; no clear D. TRBV23-1 is an ORF; its function is uncertain. Trimming removed 6 bases from V and 0 bases from J, with 5 bases in between. The CDR3 sequence is 12 residues long. The CDR3: CASRTMNTEAFF. In DNA form, the CDR3 reads TGCGCCAGCAGGACAATGAACACTGAAGCTTTCTTT.

The chain joins TRBV11-2 to TRBJ1-2; D unresolved. The ends were cut back, 1 base at V and 2 bases at J, with 5 bases in the middle. Germline CDR1 reads SGHAT; CDR2 reads FQNNGV. This CDR3 comprises 13 residues. The CDR3 here is CASSLGPNYGYTF. CDR3 in DNA: TGTGCCAGCAGCTTAGGGCCAAACTATGGCTACACCTTC. The whole variable domain, filled in from reference TRBV11-2 and TRBJ1-2, reads EAGVAQSPRYKIIEKRQSVAFWCNPISGHATLYWYQQILGQGPKLLIQFQNNGVVDDSQLPKDRFSAERLKGVDSTLKIQPAKLEDSAVYLCASSLGPNYGYTFGSGTRLTVV.

The gene calls are TRBV5-6 and TRBJ1-3; 7 bases line up with TRBD1. The CDR3 loop spans 16 amino acids. The germline V gene encodes CDR1 SGHDT and CDR2 YYEEEE. V shed 3 bases, J shed 6 bases, and the junction held 12 bases outside the gene matches. The CDR3 bases are TGTGCCAGCAGCTCAGTACGACAGGGTCATGCAAACACCATATATTTT. It encodes CASSSVRQGHANTIYF.

The gene calls are TRBV2 and TRBJ1-1; 7 bases match TRBD1. Germline V gene data show CDR1 as SNHLY and CDR2 as FYNNEI. CDR3 length equals 14 residues. Losses at the gene ends were 4 bases for V and 1 base for J; bases not matched to a gene: 3. This CDR3 reads CASSGQGRNTEAFF. The CDR3 coding sequence is TGTGCCAGCAGTGGACAGGGAAGGAACACTGAAGCTTTCTTT.

This chain connects TRBV7-3 to TRBJ2-3, with TRBD2 matching over 10 bases. The CDR3 has 18 residues. J was trimmed by 0 bases and V by 1 base; bases with no gene match: 7. Germline assignment: CDR1 SGHTA and CDR2 FQGTGA. The CDR3 spells CASSLKASGGTSTDTQYF. For the CDR3, the DNA is TGTGCCAGCAGCTTAAAGGCTAGCGGGGGAACTAGCACAGATACGCAGTATTTT.

This clone was found a few times. The chain recombines TRBV4-2 with TRBJ1-1; D remains ambiguous. V lost 4 bases and J 10 bases, leaving 22 bases between the germline ends. Germline V gives CDR1 LGHNA, CDR2 YNFKEQ. This CDR3 spans 15 amino acids. The CDR3 protein is CASSPVELGLRVAFF. The CDR3 DNA sequence: TGTGCCAGCAGCCCGGTAGAACTCGGTCTACGCGTAGCTTTCTTT.

The rearrangement links TRBV7-9 to TRBJ1-1; D not resolved. V was shortened by 6 bases and J by 0 bases, with 14 bases between the two germline ends. The germline gives CDR1 SEHNR, CDR2 FQNEAQ (reference sequence). This CDR3 has 15 amino acids. CDR3 DNA: TGTGCCAGCAGTCCAGGACGGGGTTTGAACACTGAAGCTTTCTTT. Translation: CASSPGRGLNTEAFF.

A few counts support this clone. This chain links TRBV29-1 with TRBJ1-1, with D possibly being TRBD1 (6 bases). Germline-derived CDR1 and CDR2 are SQVTM and ANQGSEA. Deletions cut 1 base from V and 3 bases from J, with 9 bases between. The CDR3 is made up of 13 amino acids. The CDR3 DNA reads TGCAGCGTTGAAGTCCAGGGGTACACTGAAGCTTTCTTT. This encodes CSVEVQGYTEAFF.

This clone has just a few counts. The chain is built from TRBV30 and TRBJ2-5; D is perhaps TRBD2 (5 bases). V dropped 1 base and J dropped 11 bases, with 8 bases sitting between them. Germline values: CDR1 GTSNPN, CDR2 SVGIG (reference sequence). This CDR3 has 10 residues. CDR3 nucleotide sequence: TGTGCCTGGAGTGACCGGAGGCAGTACTTC. It codes for CAWSDRRQYF.

There are a few counts of this clone. CDR3 sequence: CASSSTSGTGYGYTF. The DNA of the CDR3 is TGTGCCAGCAGTTCAACCTCCGGGACAGGCTATGGCTACACCTTC. The rearrangement links TRBV6-6 to TRBJ1-2, with 8 bases matching TRBD1. In germline, CDR1 is MNHNY, CDR2 SVGAGI (reference sequence). This CDR3 region has 15 residues. After removal of 4 bases from V and 4 bases from J, the junction contained 8 bases not matched to a gene.

The rearrangement joins TRBV4-2 to TRBJ2-2, with TRBD2 matching 12 bases. J was trimmed by 1 base and V by 4 bases; bases with no gene match: 4. The germline V gene has CDR1 LGHNA and CDR2 YNFKEQ. This CDR3 comprises 17 residues. Here the CDR3 DNA reads TGTGCCAGCAGCCCCACTAGCGGGAGGCGGAACACCGGGGAGCTGTTTTTT. As protein: CASSPTSGRRNTGELFF.

This clone was seen a single time. The rearrangement joins TRBV3-1 (or the pseudogene TRBV3-2) to TRBJ2-7, with no clear D. Germline V lookup: CDR1 LGHDT, CDR2 YNNKEL (reference sequence). Trimming shortened V by 0 bases and J by 0 bases, and 9 bases separated the two germline ends. The CDR3 spans 15 residues. The DNA of the CDR3 is TGTGCCAGCAGCCAAGAGATGAGGATCTCCTACGAGCAGTACTTC. It is translated as CASSQEMRISYEQYF.

The chain carries TRBV3-1 (or the pseudogene TRBV3-2) and TRBJ2-1; the match to TRBD2 covers 10 bases. Trimming took 0 bases from V and 6 from J; bases not matched to a gene: 11. Germline CDR1 LGHDT, CDR2 YNNKEL (reference sequence). The CDR3 has 18 amino acids. Here the CDR3 DNA reads TGTGCCAGCAGCCAAGATCCTGGGGGAGCGGGAGGGGTCAATGAGCAGTTCTTC. Amino acids: CASSQDPGGAGGVNEQFF.

The V gene is TRBV3-1 (or the pseudogene TRBV3-2), the J gene TRBJ1-4; D is undetermined. CDR1 and CDR2 from the germline V gene are LGHDT and YNNKEL (reference sequence). The V end was cut by 0 bases, the J end by 9 bases, with 2 bases between. This CDR3 spans 11 amino acids. CDR3 residues: CASSQDKKLFF. CDR3 coding DNA: TGTGCCAGCAGCCAAGATAAAAAACTGTTTTTT.

The rearrangement links TRBV10-3 to TRBJ1-5, with no clear D. This CDR3 is 13 amino acids long. Trimming left V 4 bases short and J 9 bases short, with 13 bases between. Germline V CDR1 and CDR2: ENHRY, SYGVKD. The CDR3 nucleotides are TGTGCCATCAGTGCGGGGAAGGATGGGCCCCAGCATTTT. Protein: CAISAGKDGPQHF.

This clone was detected a few times. The chain has TRBV5-1 and TRBJ1-1; D gene unclear. Between the trimmed V and J ends, which lost 4 bases and 1 base, there was a span of 11 bases. The CDR3 sequence is 14 residues long. Germline CDR1 SGHRS, CDR2 YFSETQ. The CDR3 protein is CASSLKSGNTEAFF. DNA for the CDR3: TGCGCCAGCAGCCTTAAGTCGGGGAACACTGAAGCTTTCTTT.

The V gene is TRBV2, the J gene TRBJ1-1; no clear D. CDR1 SNHLY and CDR2 FYNNEI come from the germline V gene. V lost 4 bases and J lost 6, with 15 bases in between. This CDR3 region has 14 residues. Here the CDR3 reads CASSVEGLRAEAFF. For the CDR3, the DNA is TGTGCCAGCAGTGTAGAGGGCCTGAGGGCTGAAGCTTTCTTT.

The chain uses TRBV2 and TRBJ2-5; 7 bases map to TRBD2. Germline V CDR1 and CDR2: SNHLY, FYNNEI. The CDR3 is 16 amino acids. The V segment lost 7 bases and the J segment 2 bases; nucleotides outside the gene matches: 13. The CDR3 DNA is TGTGCCAGCAACACCCTTGGGGGGGGAGGGCAAGAGACCCAGTACTTC. This translates into CASNTLGGGGQETQYF.

This chain uses TRBV7-9 with TRBJ1-3; 7 bases are a match to TRBD1. The CDR3 extends over 16 amino acids. Per germline, CDR1 SEHNR and CDR2 FQNEAQ (reference sequence). The V gene end was trimmed by 1 base and the J gene end by 0 bases; junction bases not matched to a gene: 3. The chain's CDR3 is CASSLVGTVSGNTIYF. CDR3 bases: TGTGCCAGCAGCTTAGTTGGGACAGTCTCTGGAAACACCATATATTTT.

This chain connects TRBV27 to TRBJ1-5, with 7 nucleotides matching TRBD1. CDR1 and CDR2 (germline): MNHEY, SMNVEV (reference sequence). This CDR3 is 15 amino acids long. The trim removed 5 bases at V and 2 bases at J, leaving 6 bases unmatched. The CDR3: CASSTLGTGNQPQHF. DNA of the CDR3: TGTGCCAGCAGTACGCTTGGGACAGGCAATCAGCCCCAGCATTTT.

CDR3 sequence: CSAATGNEAFF. DNA for the CDR3: TGCAGTGCCGCAACAGGGAATGAAGCTTTCTTT. The rearrangement uses TRBV20-1 and TRBJ1-1, with D tentatively TRBD1 (6 bases). The CDR3 length is 11 residues. The V end lost 6 bases, the J end lost 7 bases, and 12 bases lay between the germline ends. Germline values: CDR1 DFQATT, CDR2 SNEGSKA (reference sequence).

This clone was seen a handful of times. The chain links TRBV6-1 to TRBJ2-1; TRBD2 matches at 8 bases. This CDR3 region has 15 residues. The V gene end was trimmed by 2 bases and the J gene end by 0 bases; junction bases not matched to a gene: 0. Germline loops: CDR1 MNHNS, CDR2 SASEGT. The CDR3 DNA follows: TGTGCCAGCAGTGAACTAGCGGGCTCCTACAATGAGCAGTTCTTC. This gives the protein CASSELAGSYNEQFF.

The chain couples TRBV5-1 to TRBJ1-1; a possible D gene is TRBD1 (5 bases). Germline CDR1 is SGHRS and CDR2 is YFSETQ. This CDR3 is built from 15 residues. V lost 0 bases and J lost 4, with 13 bases in between. DNA for the CDR3: TGCGCCAGCAGCTTGGGGGTCAGGGAGGGCACTGAAGCTTTCTTT. Translated: CASSLGVREGTEAFF.

This clone came up a few times. The chain recombines TRBV2 with TRBJ2-3; TRBD2 agrees at 9 bases. The length of the CDR3 is 15 residues. V was pared by 4 bases and J by 5 bases, with 7 bases of the junction left unmatched. Germline lookup yields CDR1 SNHLY and CDR2 FYNNEI. CDR3 residues: CASSAGSGSQDTQYF. For the CDR3, the DNA is TGTGCCAGCAGTGCGGGTAGCGGGAGTCAAGATACGCAGTATTTT.

The chain joins TRBV6-2 or TRBV6-3 to TRBJ2-5; D is undetermined. Trimming removed 2 bases at V and 1 base at J, with 8 bases between. The CDR3 spans 14 residues. Germline V gene sequence: CDR1 MNHEY, CDR2 SVGEGT. The CDR3 spells CASSYTRLQETQYF. CDR3 in DNA: TGTGCCAGCAGTTACACCAGACTCCAAGAGACCCAGTACTTC.

Here the CDR3 reads CASSLESRQGYTF. The DNA for the CDR3 is TGTGCCAGCAGCTTAGAATCGAGGCAGGGCTACACCTTC. The chain joins TRBV7-8 to TRBJ1-2; D ambiguous. The CDR3 runs 13 residues. Germline CDR1 SGHVS, CDR2 FQNEAQ. Trimming removed 1 base from V and 8 bases from J, with 11 bases in between.

V usage is TRBV18 and J usage is TRBJ1-1; D remains unclear. Trimming left V 6 bases short and J 5 bases short, with 10 bases between. The CDR3 sequence is 12 residues long. The germline V gene has CDR1 KGHSH and CDR2 LQKENI. The CDR3 DNA reads TGTGCCAGCTCCACGGGGATTACTGAAGCTTTCTTT. This codes for CASSTGITEAFF.

Only one count was recorded for this clone. The rearrangement joins TRBV30 to TRBJ2-5; TRBD1 matches 7 bases. The CDR3 runs 13 residues. In germline, CDR1 is GTSNPN, CDR2 SVGIG (reference sequence). With 4 bases clipped from V and 2 bases from J, the junction kept 4 bases outside the gene matches. CDR3 nucleotides: TGTGCCTGGACAGGACAGGAACAAGAGACCCAGTACTTC. Translated, it gives CAWTGQEQETQYF.